This TCR beta chain was captured by sequencing in a study of T cell responses to AZD1222 COVID-19 vaccine. Study observations and caveats: There were vaccine-associated CD4 TCRs across spike, dominant at 160-218 and 743-854.

Notes on this clone: Its antigen is currently unknown.

Generated by immunoSEQ multiplex PCR, the TCRdb table keeps only in-frame clones and is missing some. The repertoire has around 45,000 clones, roughly 88% of them found once; the top ten carry approximately 40%. Germline loops: CDR1 LGHDT, CDR2 YNNKEL (reference sequence). This CDR3 spans 14 amino acids. V gave up 3 bases and J gave up 4 bases, with 10 bases separating them. The sample consisted of peripheral blood, taken 28 days after the second AZD1222 dose. This sequence joins TRBV3-1 (or the pseudogene TRBV3-2) and TRBJ1-5; D unclear. The receptor's source is an adult who received the AZD1222 COVID-19 vaccine. DNA for the CDR3: TGTGCCAGCAGCCAGGGGATTCCTAATCAGCCCCAGCATTTT. Its translation: CASSQGIPNQPQHF.